These T cell receptor beta chains were read from a single sample in a study of cytomegalovirus exposure and HLA in healthy donors. The protocol was immunoSEQ multiplex PCR, while the TCRdb copy is restricted to in-frame clones and leaves out a portion. The sample has around 130,000 clones, around 83% seen once; the top ten hold 1% to 1.5%. Sample: PBMCs. All receptors derive from a girl aged 2-10 years in good health and CMV-seronegative. Each CDR3 is given with its conserved first and last residue. Each record gives: clone size, J gene, D gene, V gene, CDR3 DNA, CDR3 protein. D genes are given only for firm matches. Some rows mark clone size as missing; the rest say once, few, many or name a class of expanded clone.

few | TRBJ1-4 | TRBD1 | TRBV6-1 | TGTGCCAGCAGTGAAGGGGTCGGGACAGGGGATGAAAAACTGTTTTTT | CASSEGVGTGDEKLFF
few | TRBJ2-3 | TRBD2 | TRBV25-1 | TGTGCCAGCAGCGGGGTCCTAGCGGGGGGATCAGATACGCAGTATTTT | CASSGVLAGGSDTQYF
- | TRBJ2-1 | TRBD1 | TRBV5-1 | TGCGCCAGCAGCTTGCGGGACAGGGGGCAGGATGAGCAGTTCTTC | CASSLRDRGQDEQFF
- | TRBJ2-1 | TRBD2 | TRBV4-1 | TGCGCCAGCAGCCAAGACTCGGGACTAGCGGCATCCTACAATGAGCAGTTCTTC | CASSQDSGLAASYNEQFF
few | TRBJ2-7 | TRBD1 | TRBV6-1 | TGTGCCAGCAGTGCCAGGGGGATTACCTACGAGCAGTACTTC | CASSARGITYEQYF
few | TRBJ1-1 | TRBD1 | TRBV7-8 | TGTGCCAGCAGCTTAGTTGGACAGGGGGCTTTGAGGGCTGAAGCTTTCTTT | CASSLVGQGALRAEAFF
- | TRBJ1-5 | TRBD1 | TRBV27 | TGTGCCAGCAGTCTAAGGACAGGGGTTTCGCCCCAGCATTTT | CASSLRTGVSPQHF
- | TRBJ1-1 | TRBD1 | TRBV5-1 | TGCGCCAGCAGCTTGGCAGGGGGGGAAGCTTTCTTT | CASSLAGGEAFF
- | TRBJ2-3 | TRBD1 | TRBV11-3 | TGTGCCAGCAGCAGGGGACAGGGGACAGATACGCAGTATTTT | CASSRGQGTDTQYF
- | TRBJ1-6 | - | TRBV27 | TGTGCCAGCAGTTTTCACAGGGATAATTCACCCCTCCACTTT | CASSFHRDNSPLHF
once | TRBJ2-1 | TRBD2 | TRBV29-1 | TGCAGCGCCGGGACTAGTCGGGATGAGCAGTTCTTC | CSAGTSRDEQFF
- | TRBJ1-3 | - | TRBV4-1 | TGCGCCAGCAGCCAAAAATGGGGGGTGGACGCCACCGGGGCCATATATTTT | CASSQKWGVDATGAIYF
- | TRBJ1-1 | TRBD1 | TRBV5-6 | TGTGCCAGCAGCTGGGGGACAGGGAGGAGGACTGAAGCTTTCTTT | CASSWGTGRRTEAFF
- | TRBJ2-5 | TRBD1 | TRBV28 | TGTGCCAGCAGCCTGGACAGGACGACTCGCGGGGAGACCCAGTACTTC | CASSLDRTTRGETQYF
- | TRBJ2-7 | - | TRBV7-9 | TGTGCCAGCAGCGGGGCGGAAACCTACGAGCAGTACTTC | CASSGAETYEQYF
- | TRBJ2-5 | - | TRBV7-9 | TGTGCCAGCAGTGATAGACAGAACCAAGAGACCCAGTACTTC | CASSDRQNQETQYF
few | TRBJ2-1 | - | TRBV4-2 | TGTGCCAGCAGCCAAGGGTATGGGGAGGTCAATGAGCAGTTCTTC | CASSQGYGEVNEQFF
- | TRBJ2-7 | TRBD1 | TRBV5-3 | TGTGCCAGAAGCCCGGGGCGAGGACAGGGGACTTCCTACGAGCAGTACTTC | CARSPGRGQGTSYEQYF
- | TRBJ2-3 | TRBD2 | TRBV9 | TGTGCCAGCAGCGTAGGGACTAGCGGGGGTGATACGCAGTATTTT | CASSVGTSGGDTQYF
- | TRBJ2-7 | - | TRBV4-2 | TGTGCCAGCAGCCAAGTTGAGAGTTACGAGCAGTACTTC | CASSQVESYEQYF
- | TRBJ2-7 | TRBD2 | TRBV28 | TGTGCCAGCAGTTCCTTGACTAGCGGAAGCTCCTACGAGCAGTACTTC | CASSSLTSGSSYEQYF
- | TRBJ2-5 | TRBD2 | TRBV7-2 | TGTGCCAGCAGTAGTCCGGGACTAGCGGGAGGGCGAACAGAGACCCAGTACTTC | CASSSPGLAGGRTETQYF
- | TRBJ2-7 | - | TRBV28 | TGTGCCAGCAGTATCTTGGCCTCCTACGAGCAGTACTTC | CASSILASYEQYF
- | TRBJ1-2 | - | TRBV30 | TGTGCCTGGAGTCGGTCCCCTGGCTACACCTTC | CAWSRSPGYTF
- | TRBJ2-1 | - | TRBV7-2 | TGTGCCAGCAGCTTAGCCATGTCCTACAATGAGCAGTTCTTC | CASSLAMSYNEQFF
- | TRBJ2-3 | - | TRBV5-1 | TGCGCCAGCAGCTTGGGCCTTCTAGATATTGGGTATTTT | CASSLGLLDIGYF
- | TRBJ2-1 | - | TRBV7-9 | TGTGCCAGCGCTGGCGGTGTGAGCTCCTACAATGAGCAGTTCTTC | CASAGGVSSYNEQFF
- | TRBJ1-1 | - | TRBV7-3 | TGTGCCAGCAGCTTCCAAATGAACACTGAAGCTTTCTTT | CASSFQMNTEAFF
few | TRBJ1-2 | - | TRBV19 | TGTGCCAGTAGTTCCCCGCAACAAGGGGACTACTATGGCTACACCTTC | CASSSPQQGDYYGYTF
- | TRBJ2-5 | - | TRBV12-1 | TGTGCCAGCAGCTGGAACACAAGCCGGGACAGCCAAGAGACCCAGTACTTC | CASSWNTSRDSQETQYF
- | TRBJ2-1 | TRBD2 | TRBV7-2 | TGTGCCAGCAGCTATAGCGGGGGGGCCCAAAATGAGCAGTTCTTC | CASSYSGGAQNEQFF
once | TRBJ2-7 | - | TRBV7-2 | TGTGCCAGCAGCCTAAAGTATAGCTCCTACGAGCAGTACTTC | CASSLKYSSYEQYF
once | TRBJ2-1 | - | TRBV5-1 | TGCGCCAGCAGCCTAGACCACTACAATGAGCAGTTCTTC | CASSLDHYNEQFF
- | TRBJ2-3 | TRBD2 | TRBV23-1 | TGCGCCAGCATGCGAGCGGGGAGGGGCACAGATACGCAGTATTTT | CASMRAGRGTDTQYF
few | TRBJ2-7 | TRBD2 | TRBV7-2 | TGTGCCAGCAGCCCAGCGGGATGGCGGTACGAGCAGTACTTC | CASSPAGWRYEQYF